The 20 T cell receptor beta chains presented below share a single source sample, sequenced in a study of breast tumors, draining lymph nodes, adjacent tissues. TCRdb reprocessed the multiplex PCR reads via MiXCR and lists one record per CDR3 protein. The sample lists approximately 100,000 distinct CDR3 sequences, less than 40% occurring once. Breast cancer patients provided tissue from their axillary draining lymph nodes. The specimen sequenced was axillary lymph node tissue. The receptor set was obtained from a female donor with breast cancer. Some clones in this sample may be carry-over from other donors' samples.

This clonotype was recorded many times. V gene TRBV5-1 combines with J gene TRBJ2-7; D gene uncertain. V was shortened by 4 bases and J by 6 bases, with 11 bases between the two germline ends. Looked up from germline, CDR1 is SGHRS and CDR2 is YFSETQ. This CDR3 is built from 12 residues. The CDR3: CASSPDFSEQYF. Here the CDR3 DNA reads TGCGCCAGCAGCCCGGATTTCTCCGAGCAGTACTTC.

Many counts were recorded for this clonotype. J is TRBJ2-2 and V is TRBV11-2, with unresolved D. The V and J ends lost 0 bases and 9 bases respectively, with 5 bases between them. The CDR3 sequence is 12 residues long. The germline V gene encodes CDR1 SGHAT and CDR2 FQNNGV. DNA for the CDR3: TGTGCCAGCAGCTTAGATCGGCGGGAGCTGTTTTTT. Residues: CASSLDRRELFF.

This clonotype was observed at least ten times. The chain has TRBV19 and TRBJ2-2; TRBD2 matches at 9 bases. V gave up 8 bases and J gave up 8 bases; unmatched junction bases: 9. CDR1 is LNHDA, CDR2 SQIVND, per germline (reference sequence). The CDR3 spans 14 residues. This CDR3 is CASRLAGQWGELFF. The CDR3 region has the DNA TGTGCCAGTCGCCTAGCGGGGCAGTGGGGGGAGCTGTTTTTT. The whole variable domain, filled in from reference TRBV19 and TRBJ2-2, reads DGGITQSPKYLFRKEGQNVTLSCEQNLNHDAMYWYRQDPGQGLRLIYYSQIVNDFQKGDIAEGYSVSREKKESFPLTVTSAQKNPTAFYLCASRLAGQWGELFFGEGSRLTVL.

There are many counts of this clonotype. The rearrangement joins TRBV20-1 to TRBJ2-1; perhaps TRBD2 as D (7 bases). The germline V gene encodes CDR1 DFQATT and CDR2 SNEGSKA (reference sequence). CDR3 length equals 15 residues. Trimming left V 0 bases short and J 8 bases short, with 17 bases between. The CDR3 DNA follows: TGCAGTGCTAGAGAAGAAGGCGGGGGCATAGATGAGCAGTTCTTC. Translating it yields CSAREEGGGIDEQFF.

This clonotype has a count of ten or more. The V and J genes are TRBV28 and TRBJ1-2; the D gene is possibly TRBD1 (5 bases). Germline V gene lookup returns CDR1 MDHEN and CDR2 SYDVKM. CDR3 size: 13 residues. The V and J ends lost 4 bases and 7 bases respectively, with 13 bases between them. The CDR3 sequence: CASSSWGGFGYTF. CDR3 nucleotides: TGTGCCAGCAGTTCTTGGGGCGGCTTTGGCTACACCTTC.

This sequence joins TRBV7-2 and TRBJ2-3; TRBD2 agrees at 10 bases. V dropped 5 bases and J dropped 4; count of bases not matched to a gene: 9. Germline V gene lookup returns CDR1 SGHTA and CDR2 FQGNSA. This CDR3 contains 16 residues. CDR3 amino acids: CASSPPLAGVADTQYF. The CDR3 DNA sequence: TGTGCCAGCAGCCCCCCCCTAGCGGGAGTTGCAGATACGCAGTATTTT.

This chain uses TRBV20-1 with TRBJ2-1; no reliable D call. Trimming removed 4 bases from V and 12 bases from J, with 7 bases in between. The CDR3 extends over 9 amino acids. The germline V gene has CDR1 DFQATT and CDR2 SNEGSKA (reference sequence). The CDR3 loop is CSAIRGQFF. CDR3 in DNA: TGCAGTGCTATTCGCGGGCAGTTCTTC.

As concerns this clonotype: A much larger clone lies a single base off, so this may be a read error. CDR3 residues: CTSSSSPPPYF. CDR3 sequence (DNA): TGTACCAGCAGTTCTTCCCCCCCCCCGTATTTT. The J gene is TRBJ2-3, the V gene TRBV6-1; D unresolved. Per the germline V gene, CDR1 is MNHNS and CDR2 is SASEGT. CDR3 length: 11 residues.

V gene TRBV19 combines with J gene TRBJ1-5; D is ambiguous. The CDR3 is 12 residues long. The V gene lost 7 bases and the J gene lost 11 bases, with 15 bases spanning the gap. Germline CDR1 and CDR2: LNHDA and SQIVND (reference sequence). The CDR3 loop is CASIWYQETQHF. CDR3 DNA: TGTGCCAGTATCTGGTACCAAGAGACCCAGCATTTT. Based on the CDR3 plus reference TRBV19 and TRBJ1-5, the full variable domain is DGGITQSPKYLFRKEGQNVTLSCEQNLNHDAMYWYRQDPGQGLRLIYYSQIVNDFQKGDIAEGYSVSREKKESFPLTVTSAQKNPTAFYLCASIWYQETQHFGDGTRLSIL.

In its sample, this clonotype was seen many times. This chain connects TRBV9 to TRBJ1-1; D perhaps matches TRBD1 (5 bases). V lost 0 bases to trimming and J lost 1 base, with 13 bases between them. Per germline, CDR1 SGDLS and CDR2 YYNGEE. The CDR3 spans 16 residues. The CDR3 loop is CASSVDPLGGNTEAFF. The CDR3 DNA sequence: TGTGCCAGCAGCGTAGACCCTCTTGGGGGGAACACTGAAGCTTTCTTT.

On this clonotype itself: The final CDR3 position lacks the conserved phenylalanine or tryptophan, pointing to a likely read error. The J gene is TRBJ1-1, the V gene TRBV19; D is ambiguous. Trimming took 6 bases from V and 6 from J, leaving 14 bases between them. The CDR3 length is 13 residues. CDR1 is LNHDA, CDR2 SQIVND, per germline (reference sequence). The CDR3: CASRTRQISEAFS. CDR3 coding DNA: TGTGCCAGTAGGACGAGGCAAATCTCTGAAGCTTTCTCT.

For this clonotype: Being one base from a much bigger clone, this may be a read error. The CDR3 DNA is TGTGCCAGCAGCGTAGCCGACGTCGGACAGGGTTTAGGGACTGAAGCTTTCTTT. Residues: CASSVADVGQGLGTEAFF. The rearrangement links TRBV9 to TRBJ1-1; 8 bases are a match to TRBD1. This CDR3 is built from 18 residues. Trimming removed 0 bases from V and 5 bases from J; junction bases left unmatched: 15. Germline values: CDR1 SGDLS, CDR2 YYNGEE.

This clonotype showed up many times. The rearrangement links TRBV9 to TRBJ2-2; unclear D gene. Per germline, CDR1 SGDLS and CDR2 YYNGEE. The CDR3 consists of 12 residues. Trimming stripped 5 bases from V and 2 bases from J, with 4 bases between. Written as DNA, the CDR3 is TGTGCCAGCAGGCACAACACCGGGGAGCTGTTTTTT. It translates to CASRHNTGELFF.

V usage is TRBV10-3 and J usage is TRBJ1-6; a weak D match, TRBD1 (5 bases). The CDR3 spans 17 residues. Germline lookup yields CDR1 ENHRY and CDR2 SYGVKD. V dropped 10 bases and J dropped 13 bases, with 32 bases sitting between them. In nucleotides, the CDR3 is TGTGCCACCGGGGCCCGGAGGCAGGGTGAAAATAATTTCCCCCTCCACTTT. It is translated as CATGARRQGENNFPLHF.

As to this clonotype: The CDR3 does not end in the conserved phenylalanine or tryptophan, so this is likely a read error. The rearrangement links TRBV29-1 to TRBJ2-3; TRBD1 matches 7 bases. The CDR3 sequence is 13 residues long. Germline values: CDR1 SQVTM, CDR2 ANQGSEA. The DNA of the CDR3 is TGCAGCGTTGATGGGGATCGGACAGGTACGCAGTATTCT. It yields the protein CSVDGDRTGTQYS.

Of note for this clonotype: The junction does not match germline at one end; this may be a read error. The chain is built from TRBV11-2 and TRBJ2-7, with D perhaps matching TRBD1 (6 bases). Per the germline V gene, CDR1 is SGHAT and CDR2 is FQNNGV. The CDR3 sequence is 14 residues long. For the CDR3, the DNA is TGTGCCAGCAACGGAGGACAGAAGTCCTATGAGCAGTACTTC. Translating it yields CASNGGQKSYEQYF.

The chain combines TRBV13 with TRBJ2-5, with D possibly called TRBD1 or TRBD2 (5 bases each). Trimming removed 5 bases from V and 5 bases from J, with 12 bases in between. CDR3 size: 13 residues. The germline CDR1 and CDR2 sequences are PRHDT and FYEKMQ (reference sequence). CDR3 amino acids: CASSRGERETQYF. The CDR3 coding sequence is TGTGCCAGCAGCCGAGGGGAAAGGGAGACCCAGTACTTC.

This clonotype was detected ten times or more. With a much larger clone just one base away, this may be a read error. This chain connects TRBV20-1 to TRBJ1-2; 7 nucleotides agree with TRBD1. Unmatched junction bases numbered 10, after V lost 2 bases and J lost 4 bases. Germline CDR1 is DFQATT and CDR2 is SNEGSKA (reference sequence). The CDR3 runs 15 residues. This chain's CDR3 is CSARLGGQHTYGYTF. The DNA of the CDR3 is TGCAGTGCTAGACTCGGGGGACAGCATACCTATGGCTACACCTTC.

The rearrangement links TRBV9 to TRBJ2-7; 9 bases are shared with TRBD2. The CDR3 contains 15 residues. Trimming at V came to 0 bases and at J to 12 bases, leaving 13 bases not matched to a gene. CDR1 and CDR2 from the germline V gene are SGDLS and YYNGEE. Written as DNA, the CDR3 is TGTGCCAGCAGCGTAGGACTAGCGGATTTATACGGGCCGTACTTC. It codes for CASSVGLADLYGPYF.

The table lists this clonotype with many counts. The chain combines TRBV7-3 with TRBJ2-2; a weak D match, TRBD2 (5 bases). The CDR3 contains 13 residues. The germline V and J ends were trimmed by 9 bases and 0 bases, with 8 bases remaining between them. Germline values: CDR1 SGHTA, CDR2 FQGTGA. CDR3 amino acids: CASSDPNTGELFF. CDR3 nucleotides: TGTGCCAGTAGCGACCCGAACACCGGGGAGCTGTTTTTT.